The 20 T cell receptor beta chains below come from one sample, sequenced in a study of shared clonotypes between healthy human individuals. Method: immunoSEQ multiplex PCR; TCRdb's copy keeps in-frame clones and lacks some. The table includes hundreds of thousands of clones, 73% detected once. The sequencing sample was made of memory CD4+ T cells sorted from blood. The subset denotes: CD45RA-negative fraction. Receptor source: a woman under 40 in good health.

CDR3 sequence reads: CASSWQGGNQPQHF. For the CDR3, the DNA is TGTGCCAGTAGTTGGCAGGGCGGGAATCAGCCCCAGCATTTT. This sequence joins TRBV19 and TRBJ1-5, with D possibly TRBD1 on 5 matching bases. The germline V gene encodes CDR1 LNHDA and CDR2 SQIVND (reference sequence). This CDR3 region has 14 residues. V was clipped by 5 bases and J by 4 bases, with 12 bases between them.

The chain combines TRBV19 with TRBJ2-2, with D possibly being TRBD1 (5 bases). V lost 4 bases, J lost 6 bases, and 12 bases lay in between. From germline, CDR1 is LNHDA and CDR2 SQIVND (reference sequence). The CDR3 consists of 14 residues. CDR3 residues: CASSRAGSPGELFF. The CDR3 nucleotides are TGTGCCAGTAGTAGGGCAGGGTCGCCCGGGGAGCTGTTTTTT.

This clone was detected many times. The CDR3 nucleotides read TGTGCCATCAGTGGCCGAGAGGGGCTAGCGGTCTCATACTTC. The encoded protein is CAISGREGLAVSYF. The chain is built from TRBV10-3 and TRBJ2-7, with TRBD2 identical over 7 bases. The J segment lost 13 bases and the V segment lost 4 bases, leaving 16 bases of the junction unmatched. CDR1 is ENHRY, CDR2 SYGVKD, per germline. CDR3 length: 14 amino acids.

This chain joins TRBV7-3 and TRBJ2-7; 8 positions match TRBD1. The CDR3 totals 16 residues. Germline CDR1 is SGHTA and CDR2 is FQGTGA. Losses at the gene ends were 4 bases for V and 1 base for J; bases not matched to a gene: 9. CDR3 nucleotides: TGTGCCAGCAGCTCGAAGTCAGGGGGCGCGTCCTACGAGCAGTACTTC. It specifies CASSSKSGGASYEQYF.

This chain connects TRBV27 to TRBJ2-3; perhaps TRBD2 as D (6 bases). The CDR3 is made up of 14 amino acids. The V gene's germline CDR1 is MNHEY and CDR2 SMNVEV (reference sequence). V was trimmed by 5 bases and J by 3 bases, leaving 12 bases between them. The CDR3 nucleotides read TGTGCCAGCAGTCGTAGCGGAATGACAGATACGCAGTATTTT. Its protein product is CASSRSGMTDTQYF.

The DNA of the CDR3 is TGTGCCAGCAGTTTATCGGCTAGCGTACCAATTTACGAGCAGTACTTC. This translates into CASSLSASVPIYEQYF. The chain employs TRBV27 and TRBJ2-7, with D tentatively TRBD2 (6 bases). Trimming removed 0 bases at V and 4 bases at J, with 16 bases between. The germline CDR1 and CDR2 sequences are MNHEY and SMNVEV (reference sequence). The CDR3 extends over 16 amino acids.

In this sample, this clone turned up a few times. The chain links TRBV6-4 to TRBJ2-1; D could derive from TRBD1 or TRBD2 (5 bases each). Between the trimmed V and J ends, which lost 0 bases and 5 bases, there was a span of 14 bases. The CDR3 loop spans 16 amino acids. Looked up from germline, CDR1 is MRHNA and CDR2 is SNTAGT. CDR3 sequence (DNA): TGTGCCAGCAGTGACTCAGGTGGACGGGGCCACAATGAGCAGTTCTTC. This gives the protein CASSDSGGRGHNEQFF.

The chain is built from TRBV7-3 and TRBJ1-2; TRBD1 matches 10 bases. Per germline, CDR1 SGHTA and CDR2 FQGTGA. J lost 3 bases, V lost 5 bases, and 3 bases had no gene match. The CDR3 consists of 14 residues. The CDR3 sequence: CASSHGQGDYGYTF. CDR3 nucleotide sequence: TGTGCCAGCAGCCACGGACAGGGGGACTATGGCTACACCTTC.

The chain uses TRBV29-1 and TRBJ1-4; D unresolved. This CDR3 spans 10 amino acids. Per germline, CDR1 SQVTM and CDR2 ANQGSEA. Trimming stripped 7 bases from V and 6 bases from J, with 6 bases between. CDR3 nucleotide sequence: TGCAGCGCAGGAGATGAAAAACTGTTTTTT. The encoded protein is CSAGDEKLFF.

The genes are TRBV30 and TRBJ1-1; no firm D call. V was trimmed by 5 bases and J by 4 bases, leaving 14 bases between them. The V gene's germline CDR1 is GTSNPN and CDR2 SVGIG (reference sequence). This CDR3 is built from 13 residues. This chain's CDR3 is CAWRQPSGTEAFF. The DNA of the CDR3 is TGTGCCTGGCGTCAACCATCGGGCACTGAAGCTTTCTTT. Full variable domain (outside the CDR3, taken from reference TRBV30 and TRBJ1-1): SQTIHQWPATLVQPVGSPLSLECTVEGTSNPNLYWYRQAAGRGLQLLFYSVGIGQISSEVPQNLSASRPQDRQFILSSKKLLLSDSGFYLCAWRQPSGTEAFFGQGTRLTVV.

The rearrangement links TRBV27 to TRBJ2-7, with TRBD2 matching 9 bases. Germline V gene data show CDR1 as MNHEY and CDR2 as SMNVEV (reference sequence). Unmatched junction bases numbered 6, after V lost 5 bases and J lost 1 base. The CDR3 is made up of 15 amino acids. CDR3: CASSRSGSLSYEQYF. In DNA form, the CDR3 reads TGTGCCAGCAGTCGTAGCGGGAGCTTGTCCTACGAGCAGTACTTC.

This chain connects TRBV4-2 to TRBJ2-7, with 8 nucleotides matching TRBD1. V shed 0 bases, J shed 4 bases, and the junction held 20 bases outside the gene matches. Germline V gene lookup returns CDR1 LGHNA and CDR2 YNFKEQ. The CDR3 covers 20 residues. The chain's CDR3 is CASSQDLRTGSHINPYEQYF. The CDR3 DNA sequence: TGTGCCAGCAGCCAAGATCTAAGGACAGGGAGCCACATTAATCCATACGAGCAGTACTTC.

The chain employs TRBV6-1 and TRBJ2-7, with 12 bases lining up with TRBD1. The CDR3 consists of 14 residues. Germline CDR1 is MNHNS and CDR2 is SASEGT. V shed 3 bases, J shed 5 bases, and the junction held 2 bases outside the gene matches. CDR3 region: CASSEGQGADEQYF. The DNA of the CDR3 is TGTGCCAGCAGTGAGGGACAGGGGGCCGACGAGCAGTACTTC.

This clone was counted only a few times. The V gene is TRBV28, the J gene TRBJ2-7; 10 bases map to TRBD2. The trim removed 7 bases at V and 4 bases at J, leaving 4 bases unmatched. Germline assignment: CDR1 MDHEN and CDR2 SYDVKM. CDR3 length: 13 amino acids. The CDR3 sequence is CASNPAGGYEQYF. CDR3 nucleotide sequence: TGTGCCAGCAATCCAGCGGGAGGGTACGAGCAGTACTTC.

The V and J genes are TRBV5-8 and TRBJ2-1, with 12 bases aligning to TRBD2. From germline, CDR1 is SGHTS and CDR2 YDEGEE. CDR3 length: 15 residues. J was trimmed by 7 bases and V by 2 bases; bases with no gene match: 4. The CDR3 DNA is TGTGCCAGCAGCTTCACCGGGACTAGCGGGAATGAGCAGTTCTTC. It codes for CASSFTGTSGNEQFF.

This sequence joins TRBV27 and TRBJ2-7; TRBD1 might be the D (5 bases). The CDR3 is made up of 14 amino acids. The V end was cut by 6 bases, the J end by 3 bases, with 15 bases between. Per the germline V gene, CDR1 is MNHEY and CDR2 is SMNVEV (reference sequence). The CDR3 nucleotides are TGTGCCAGCAGCCATGCCAGGGCGCGCTACGAGCAGTACTTC. As protein: CASSHARARYEQYF.

This sequence joins TRBV11-2 and TRBJ2-3; possible D gene TRBD2, 6 bases. The CDR3 runs to 14 residues. Germline loops: CDR1 SGHAT, CDR2 FQNNGV. V lost 2 bases and J lost 6, with 12 bases in between. The CDR3 reads CASSLFAGPDTQYF. CDR3 nucleotides: TGTGCCAGCAGCTTATTCGCGGGACCGGATACGCAGTATTTT.

The chain links TRBV28 to TRBJ2-1; 12 bases align to TRBD2. The CDR3 is 17 amino acids. Losses at the gene ends were 5 bases for V and 5 bases for J; bases not matched to a gene: 10. CDR1 MDHEN and CDR2 SYDVKM come from the germline V gene. Here the CDR3 DNA reads TGTGCCAGCAGTCTCCGACTAGCGGGAGTGGGAAACAATGAGCAGTTCTTC. The encoded protein is CASSLRLAGVGNNEQFF. Variable domain in full (rest from reference TRBV28 and TRBJ2-1): DVKVTQSSRYLVKRTGEKVFLECVQDMDHENMFWYRQDPGLGLRLIYFSYDVKMKEKGDIPEGYSVSREKKERFSLILESASTNQTSMYLCASSLRLAGVGNNEQFFGPGTRLTVL.

This clone was picked up a small number of times. The chain couples TRBV6-6 to TRBJ1-2; 7 bases are a match to TRBD1. The CDR3 has 14 amino acids. V shed 5 bases and J 5 bases; nucleotides not matched to a gene: 8. Germline CDR1 is MNHNY and CDR2 is SVGAGI (reference sequence). In nucleotides, the CDR3 is TGTGCCAGCAGTGCCCCAGGGGGAGGGTATGGCTACACCTTC. This sequence encodes CASSAPGGGYGYTF.

The V call is TRBV5-1, the J call TRBJ2-3; 11 positions match TRBD2. The CDR3 runs to 20 residues. CDR1 is SGHRS, CDR2 YFSETQ, per germline. V trimming: 0 bases; J trimming: 0 bases; junction bases outside the gene matches: 12. The CDR3 DNA follows: TGCGCCAGCAGCTTGGGTGTGACGGGCCTAGCGGGAGGAAGCACAGATACGCAGTATTTT. This translates into CASSLGVTGLAGGSTDTQYF.